This TCR beta chain derives from a study of blood T cells in healthy people across ages. The CDR3 is 16 amino acids. Germline V gives CDR1 DFQATT, CDR2 SNEGSKA (reference sequence). Trimming took 6 bases from V and 5 from J; bases not matched to a gene: 14. In this sample, this clonotype turned up once. Primed by a sample-barcoded 5' primer and a J-beta primer mix, a second PCR proceeded for 7 to 11 cycles. TCRdb independently ran MiXCR on the 5' RACE reads; one entry per CDR3 protein. This sample has approximately 830,000 distinct CDR3 sequences, with 62% found just once. This chain joins TRBV20-1 and TRBJ2-1, with 9 bases matching TRBD2. The receptor was isolated from a man under 40 in good health. Sequencing was carried out using blood. DNA for the CDR3: TGCAGTGCCCCACCGAGGGCGGGGGGGCCCCACAATGAGCAGTTCTTC. Translated: CSAPPRAGGPHNEQFF.